This T cell receptor (beta chain) emerged from a study of blood T cell repertoires in COVID-19. CDR3 length: 15 residues. V was trimmed by 6 bases and J by 2 bases, leaving 15 bases between them. From germline, CDR1 is SGDLS and CDR2 YYNGEE. Assay: immunoSEQ multiplex PCR; the TCRdb copy retains only in-frame clones and omits some. The sample has fewer than 250,000 clones, around four fifths seen once. The chain joins TRBV9 to TRBJ1-3, with D possibly matching TRBD1 (6 bases). Sequenced input: peripheral blood. The TCR comes from a woman over 75 with COVID-19, enrolled during active disease. CDR3 nucleotides: TGTGCCAGCAAAGGGGGGGCAGGGACTGGAAACACCATATATTTT. Encoded protein: CASKGGAGTGNTIYF. Variable domain in full (rest from reference TRBV9 and TRBJ1-3): DSGVTQTPKHLITATGQRVTLRCSPRSGDLSVYWYQQSLDQGLQFLIQYYNGEERAKGNILERFSAQQFPDLHSELNLSSLELGDSALYFCASKGGAGTGNTIYFGEGSWLTVV.